This TCR beta chain was identified in a study of T cells in Graves' hyperthyroidism and ophthalmopathy. TCR beta CDR3 region amplification was performed from RNA transcripts. Researchers ran a first-round RT-PCR on the TCR CDR3 using the HTBI primer set. Each CDR3 protein gets one entry after TCRdb re-called the multiplex PCR reads with MiXCR. The repertoire includes over 450,000 distinct CDR3 sequences, about an eighth of them detected once, and around a sixth sits in the top ten. The V gene's germline CDR1 is SEHNR and CDR2 FQNEAQ (reference sequence). Between the trimmed V and J ends, which lost 3 bases and 7 bases, there was a span of 7 bases. CDR3 length equals 12 residues. In this sample, this clonotype turned up many times.

The sequence was obtained from a young woman with Graves' hyperthyroidism. The chain joins TRBV7-9 to TRBJ2-1; D tentatively reads TRBD1 or TRBD2 (5 bases each). The sequenced sample consisted of blood. CDR3 residues: CASSLWGNEQFF. The CDR3 coding sequence is TGTGCCAGCAGCTTGTGGGGGAATGAGCAGTTCTTC.